The 17 T cell receptor beta chains listed next were all sequenced from one sample in a study of blood T cell repertoires in COVID-19. Libraries were prepared by immunoSEQ multiplex PCR; TCRdb keeps only in-frame clonotypes and omits some of them. Among about 170,000 clones listed, about 83% were seen once. Sequencing was performed on peripheral blood. These receptors were taken from a woman at least 80 years old with acute or convalescent COVID-19.

V is TRBV4-2 and J is TRBJ2-1; 8 nucleotides align to TRBD2. CDR1 is LGHNA and CDR2 is YNFKEQ in the germline V gene. The CDR3 extends over 17 amino acids. Unmatched junction bases numbered 7, after V lost 0 bases and J lost 3 bases. The CDR3 loop reads CASSQELATSGYNEQFF. The CDR3 DNA sequence: TGTGCCAGCAGCCAAGAGCTCGCCACTAGCGGCTACAATGAGCAGTTCTTC.

The rearrangement links TRBV24-1 to TRBJ2-3; a possible D gene is TRBD1 (5 bases). Trimming took off 7 bases at V and 0 bases at J, with 10 bases between the two ends. CDR3 size: 14 residues. Germline V CDR1 and CDR2: KGHDR, SFDVKD. CDR3 amino acids: CATSAQGSTDTQYF. The CDR3 coding sequence is TGTGCCACCAGCGCCCAGGGTAGCACAGATACGCAGTATTTT.

The chain has TRBV11-2 and TRBJ2-7; unclear D gene. V was shortened by 5 bases and J by 0 bases, with 11 bases between the two germline ends. Germline V gives CDR1 SGHAT, CDR2 FQNNGV. The CDR3 length is 14 residues. CDR3 amino acids: CASSRYSDSYEQYF. The CDR3 DNA sequence: TGTGCCAGCAGCCGTTATAGTGACTCCTACGAGCAGTACTTC.

Comment on this clone: The same CDR3 can be traced to other DNA sequences in this sample. This sequence joins TRBV29-1 and TRBJ2-7, with 7 bases identical to TRBD2. J lost 2 bases, V lost 6 bases, and 4 bases had no gene match. The CDR3 extends over 12 amino acids. Per germline, CDR1 SQVTM and CDR2 ANQGSEA. The CDR3 reads CSVTRGAYEQYF. Here the CDR3 DNA reads TGCAGCGTGACACGGGGGGCCTACGAGCAGTACTTC.

The chain carries TRBV2 and TRBJ2-3; 14 bases match TRBD2. This CDR3 has 16 residues. Trimming took 9 bases from V and 0 from J; bases not matched to a gene: 5. Germline V CDR1 and CDR2: SNHLY, FYNNEI. CDR3 nucleotide sequence: TGTGCCAGTTCGGGACTAGCGGGGGCTAGCACAGATACGCAGTATTTT. It is translated as CASSGLAGASTDTQYF.

The rearrangement uses TRBV3-1 (or the pseudogene TRBV3-2) and TRBJ2-5; perhaps TRBD2 as D (5 bases). V was pared by 0 bases and J by 5 bases, with 13 bases between. This CDR3 has 15 amino acids. Germline V CDR1 and CDR2: LGHDT, YNNKEL (reference sequence). The DNA of the CDR3 is TGTGCCAGCAGCCAAGATCGACGAGGGTGGGAGACCCAGTACTTC. It yields the protein CASSQDRRGWETQYF.

The rearrangement uses TRBV18 and TRBJ2-7, with 10 bases fitting TRBD1. CDR3 length equals 14 residues. The junction had 7 bases not matched to a gene; V was cut back by 8 bases and J by 3 bases. The germline V gene encodes CDR1 KGHSH and CDR2 LQKENI. The CDR3 DNA follows: TGTGCCAGCCGAGAGGACAGGGGGGTCTACGAGCAGTACTTC. It is translated as CASREDRGVYEQYF.

The genes are TRBV7-2 and TRBJ2-1, with 10 bases fitting TRBD1. CDR3 length: 14 residues. Germline CDR1 reads SGHTA; CDR2 reads FQGNSA. V was clipped by 3 bases and J by 7 bases; unmatched bases: 3. In DNA, the CDR3 is TGTGCCAGCAGCTTGGGACAGGGGAGGAATGAGCAGTTCTTC. This codes for CASSLGQGRNEQFF.

The V call is TRBV28, the J call TRBJ2-4; D is possibly TRBD2 (6 bases). Germline V gene data show CDR1 as MDHEN and CDR2 as SYDVKM. The CDR3 covers 14 residues. V was pared by 9 bases and J by 0 bases, with 12 bases between. The DNA of the CDR3 is TGTGCCAGAGGGACTGAGCTAGCCAAAAACATTCAGTACTTC. Amino acid sequence: CARGTELAKNIQYF.

The rearrangement joins TRBV7-9 to TRBJ2-1; 7 positions agree with TRBD1. V lost 5 bases, J lost 10 bases, and 11 bases stayed unmatched. CDR1 is SEHNR and CDR2 is FQNEAQ in the germline V gene (reference sequence). This CDR3 has 14 amino acids. CDR3: CASSHLGQSMEQFF. CDR3 bases: TGTGCCAGCAGCCACTTGGGACAGTCTATGGAGCAGTTCTTC.

The chain uses TRBV5-1 and TRBJ2-6; TRBD1 matches 7 bases. With 5 bases clipped from V and 2 bases from J, the junction kept 4 bases outside the gene matches. Germline V gives CDR1 SGHRS, CDR2 YFSETQ. The length of the CDR3 is 15 residues. CDR3 residues: CASSKDRTGANVLTF. In nucleotides, the CDR3 is TGCGCCAGCAGTAAGGACAGGACTGGGGCCAACGTCCTGACTTTC.

The rearrangement joins TRBV6-2 or TRBV6-3 to TRBJ2-7; a possible D gene is TRBD1 (5 bases). Trimming cost V 5 bases and J 3 bases, with 20 bases left between them. The length of the CDR3 is 16 residues. CDR1 and CDR2 (germline): MNHEY, SVGEGT. Here the CDR3 DNA reads TGTGCCAGCAGTACCCACCCAGCAGGCCAGGGCTACGAGCAGTACTTC. Translated, it gives CASSTHPAGQGYEQYF.

The gene calls are TRBV11-2 and TRBJ2-1; 13 positions agree with TRBD2. The CDR3 totals 19 residues. The trim removed 4 bases at V and 0 bases at J, leaving 9 bases unmatched. Germline V CDR1 and CDR2: SGHAT, FQNNGV. The CDR3 region has the DNA TGTGCCAGCAGCTCACCGGGACTAGCGGGGCTAAGCTCCTACAATGAGCAGTTCTTC. Translating it yields CASSSPGLAGLSSYNEQFF.

This clone came up once. The J gene is TRBJ2-1, the V gene TRBV6-6; 7 bases align to TRBD2. Trimming cost V 6 bases and J 2 bases; bases outside gene matches: 10. Per germline, CDR1 MNHNY and CDR2 SVGAGI (reference sequence). The CDR3 spans 16 residues. The CDR3 loop is CASRGLAAGPYNEQFF. CDR3 nucleotide sequence: TGTGCCAGCAGGGGCCTAGCGGCCGGCCCCTACAATGAGCAGTTCTTC.

This rearrangement joins TRBV6-5 to TRBJ2-7, with 7 nucleotides matching TRBD1. Germline CDR1 MNHEY, CDR2 SVGAGI. This CDR3 region has 16 residues. Unmatched junction bases numbered 9, after V lost 4 bases and J lost 0 bases. CDR3 bases: TGTGCCAGCAGTTCGACAGGGAGAGGGTTCTCCTACGAGCAGTACTTC. It encodes CASSSTGRGFSYEQYF.

The chain combines TRBV18 with TRBJ2-3, with 14 bases lining up with TRBD2. CDR1 KGHSH and CDR2 LQKENI come from the germline V gene. CDR3 length: 18 amino acids. Trimming took 3 bases from V and 2 from J; bases not matched to a gene: 7. CDR3 nucleotide sequence: TGTGCCAGCTCACCGGGACTAGCGGGAGTCGCTTACACAGATACGCAGTATTTT. Translation: CASSPGLAGVAYTDTQYF. The full variable domain, rest sourced from reference TRBV18 and TRBJ2-3, is NAGVMQNPRHLVRRRGQEARLRCSPMKGHSHVYWYRQLPEEGLKFMVYLQKENIIDESGMPKERFSAEFPKEGPSILRIQQVVRGDSAAYFCASSPGLAGVAYTDTQYFGPGTRLTVL.

This chain connects TRBV5-4 to TRBJ2-1, with TRBD2 matching over 7 bases. This CDR3 has 16 amino acids. Germline assignment: CDR1 SGHNT and CDR2 YYREEE (reference sequence). The J segment lost 0 bases and the V segment lost 4 bases, leaving 7 bases of the junction unmatched. The CDR3 reads CASSLGRQSSYNEQFF. DNA for the CDR3: TGTGCCAGCAGCCTCGGGAGGCAGAGCTCCTACAATGAGCAGTTCTTC.